This T cell receptor beta chain was captured by sequencing in a study of CD8+ T cells in alopecia areata. Study-wide points: Lesional scalp exceeded normal scalp in clonality, especially in alopecia totalis/universalis. Relative to mice, TCR sharing across patients was less clear, a difference possibly HLA-related.

Details on this clone: Its antigen is not known.

RNA, once extracted, was reverse transcribed into cDNA for use as the sequencing template. Assay: immunoSEQ multiplex PCR; the TCRdb copy retains only in-frame clones and omits some. The sample contains about 180,000 clones, roughly 63% of which appear only once. Researchers gathered lesional scalp punch biopsies and peripheral blood from patients with alopecia areata. The germline CDR1 and CDR2 sequences are SGHDT and YYEEEE. Trimming took 3 bases from V and 7 from J; bases not matched to a gene: 7. The CDR3 runs to 14 residues. The clonotype comes from a human donor with alopecia areata. The rearrangement joins TRBV5-6 to TRBJ2-5, with TRBD1 identical over 9 bases. This specimen was CD4+ T cells sorted from blood, taken at week 0. The CDR3: CASSSPGQGPTQYF. The CDR3 bases are TGTGCCAGCAGCTCCCCGGGACAGGGACCGACCCAGTACTTC.